This T cell receptor (beta chain) appears in the sequencing data of a study of T-cell reconstitution after alpha-beta-depleted transplantation in children listed by TCRdb under 2016. Turning to the overall study: The study quantitatively tracked T-cell immune reconstitution after TCRalphabeta/CD19-depleted allogeneic hematopoietic cell transplantation in children using TCR repertoire profiling.

Receptor amplification or capture employed PCR. This sample was sequenced with an Illumina HiSeq 2500. Molecular barcoding was employed in the preparation of TCR libraries, with unique molecular identifiers being used to normalize TCRbeta repertoire quantification. Clones were called with MiXCR by TCRdb after fastp trimmed the public reads at Q25, and only in-frame beta chains were retained. Duplicate CDR3 protein sequences are folded into a single record with the most common DNA and genes. The sample data list 500,000 to 650,000 distinct CDR3 sequences, and under 15% of these were observed just once. The ten largest clones capture about 2% of the sample. The treatment or condition tag for this specimen amounts to: allogeneic hematopoietic cell transplantation with graft depleted of TCRalphabeta T cells and CD19 B cells. TCRalphabeta/CD19-depleted allogeneic hematopoietic cell grafts were given to the transplant recipients, all of whom were children.

Trimming at the junction amounts to 1 base on V and 7 bases on J, and the germline ends lie 11 bases apart. In the germline V gene (reference sequence), CDR1 corresponds to GTSNPN and CDR2 to SVGIG. CDR3 length: 13 amino acids, cysteine to phenylalanine. Only the CDR3 DNA is retained, 39 bases long and in frame from the first base. This clonotype has a handful of counts. Its antigen is currently not known. Within one base of it there is no much larger clone, and no base qualities were kept. What the authors observed across the whole study: Over the following months the frequencies of hyperexpanded clones went down, and after one year T-cell counts and TCRbeta diversity were mostly credited to newly produced T cells. The high TCRbeta diversity at day 60 in some patients was ascribed to recipient T cells and intrathymic progenitors that had survived conditioning. About two months after transplant, the apparently early recovery of alphabetaT-cell counts reportedly depended on just several hundred clones that had expanded rapidly and came from non-depleted graft cells.

The V gene is TRBV30 and the J gene is TRBJ2-1; too little of a D gene remains to name it. The sample in question was PBMCs, mostly from graft donor cells, obtained 360 days after TCRalphabeta/CD19-depleted stem cell transplant. This receptor was taken from a male patient younger than 18 who had a stem cell transplant for acute myeloid leukemia, so the T cells may come from the graft donor. The CDR3 is CAWSGPWKNEQFF. The DNA reads as follows: TGTGCCTGGAGTGGACCCTGGAAGAATGAGCAGTTCTTC.